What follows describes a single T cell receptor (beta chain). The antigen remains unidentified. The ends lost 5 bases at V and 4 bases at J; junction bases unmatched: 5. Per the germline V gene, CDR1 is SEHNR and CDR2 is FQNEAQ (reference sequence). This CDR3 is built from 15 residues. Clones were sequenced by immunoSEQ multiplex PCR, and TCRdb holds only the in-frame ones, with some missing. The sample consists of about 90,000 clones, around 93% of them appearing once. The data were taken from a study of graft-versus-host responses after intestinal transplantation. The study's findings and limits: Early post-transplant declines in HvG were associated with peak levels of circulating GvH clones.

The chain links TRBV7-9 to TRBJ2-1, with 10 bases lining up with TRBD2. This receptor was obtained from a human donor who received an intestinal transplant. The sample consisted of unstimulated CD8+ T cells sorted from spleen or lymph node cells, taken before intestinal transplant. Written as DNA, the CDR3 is TGTGCCAGCAGCAATGGACTAGCGGTTTACAATGAGCAGTTCTTC. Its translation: CASSNGLAVYNEQFF.